A single sample is the source of the 25 T cell receptor beta chains below, sequenced in a study of CD8+CD57+ T cells in acquired aplastic anemia. For CDR3 and TCR beta VDJ profiling, genomic DNA was the template used. TCRdb recomputed calls from the reads with MiXCR, one row per CDR3 protein. The data show around 400,000 distinct CDR3 sequences, roughly 64% seen once. Material for sequencing was sorted CD4+, CD8+, or CD8+CD57+ T cells (not recorded which) from PBMCs. The receptors come from a human donor in good health, serving as a control.

As to this clonotype: A junction end diverges from the germline sequence, so it may reflect a read error. V and J are TRBV9 and TRBJ2-7, with 12 bases identical to TRBD1. This CDR3 spans 16 amino acids. Looked up from germline, CDR1 is SGDLS and CDR2 is YYNGEE. The CDR3 sequence is CASSVLGQGAASQQYF. For the CDR3, the DNA is TGCGCCAGCAGCGTATTGGGACAGGGGGCAGCTAGCCAGCAGTACTTC.

The V and J genes are TRBV7-3 and TRBJ1-2; no clear D. The CDR3 length is 15 residues. From germline, CDR1 is SGHTA and CDR2 FQGTGA. The germline V and J ends were trimmed by 0 bases and 6 bases, with 14 bases remaining between them. CDR3 loop: CASSLTKGADDGYTF. In nucleotides, the CDR3 is TGTGCCAGCAGCTTAACGAAGGGCGCGGATGATGGCTACACCTTC.

The V and J genes are TRBV29-1 and TRBJ2-1; D unclear. The CDR3 runs 12 residues. Deletions cut 4 bases from V and 2 bases from J, with 6 bases between. CDR1 and CDR2 (germline): SQVTM, ANQGSEA. CDR3 sequence: CSVGHPYNEQFF. DNA of the CDR3: TGCAGCGTTGGCCATCCCTACAATGAGCAGTTCTTC.

Many counts were recorded for this clonotype. This chain joins TRBV3-1 and TRBJ2-7; D may be TRBD2 (6 bases). The CDR3 runs to 14 residues. The germline V gene has CDR1 LGHDT and CDR2 YNNKEL (reference sequence). V was clipped by 3 bases and J by 5 bases, with 14 bases between them. The CDR3 nucleotides are TGTGCCAGCAGCCAGGGGGACTGGCTCAACGAGCAGTACTTC. This sequence encodes CASSQGDWLNEQYF.

The chain combines TRBV15 with TRBJ2-1; perhaps TRBD2 as D (7 bases). Trimming shortened V by 5 bases and J by 9 bases, and 20 bases separated the two germline ends. Germline V CDR1 and CDR2: LNHNV, YYDKDF (reference sequence). The CDR3 consists of 15 residues. In nucleotides, the CDR3 is TGTGCCACCAGCCCCGCGTCGGGGGGCCAAGGTGAGCAGTTCTTC. Its translation: CATSPASGGQGEQFF.

Remarks on this clonotype: A read error may account for a junction end that differs from germline. The rearrangement joins TRBV5-1 to TRBJ2-7; D ambiguous. The CDR3 runs to 11 residues. CDR1 SGHRS and CDR2 YFSETQ come from the germline V gene. DNA for the CDR3: TGCGCCAGCAGCTTGGGGCTGGACCAAGACTTC. It is translated as CASSLGLDQDF.

V gene TRBV9 combines with J gene TRBJ2-7, with 9 bases identical to TRBD1. V was clipped by 4 bases and J by 5 bases; unmatched bases: 16. This CDR3 region has 17 residues. CDR1 and CDR2 (germline): SGDLS, YYNGEE. CDR3 bases: TGTGCCAGCAGCTTGTCTAACCCCGGGACAGGGCACGACGAGCAGTACTTC. Translated, it gives CASSLSNPGTGHDEQYF.

V gene TRBV10-3 combines with J gene TRBJ2-1, with D possibly called TRBD1 or TRBD2 (7 bases each). This CDR3 comprises 14 residues. Germline CDR1 reads ENHRY; CDR2 reads SYGVKD. The V end lost 10 bases, the J end lost 3 bases, and 16 bases lay between the germline ends. The CDR3 here is CASRGGGLYNEQFF. CDR3 nucleotides: TGTGCCAGCAGGGGGGGGGGCCTCTACAATGAGCAGTTCTTC.

The gene calls are TRBV9 and TRBJ1-5, with unresolved D. The CDR3 has 15 residues. The germline V gene has CDR1 SGDLS and CDR2 YYNGEE. V lost 4 bases, J lost 8 bases, and 19 bases lay in between. CDR3: CASSTSASSYEPQHF. For the CDR3, the DNA is TGTGCCAGCAGCACCTCGGCCAGCTCGTACGAGCCCCAGCATTTT.

The rearrangement uses TRBV10-2 and TRBJ1-1; possibly TRBD1 for D (6 bases). V lost 7 bases and J 13 bases, leaving 25 bases between the germline ends. CDR1 is WSHSY and CDR2 is SAAADI in the germline V gene. The CDR3 covers 14 residues. The CDR3 loop reads CASIVGDRNTEHFF. Here the CDR3 DNA reads TGCGCCAGCATTGTCGGAGACAGGAACACTGAACATTTCTTT.

This clonotype was seen repeatedly, ten times or more. The chain couples TRBV5-1 to TRBJ1-2, with D hard to call. In germline, CDR1 is SGHRS, CDR2 YFSETQ. This CDR3 comprises 14 residues. V was cut by 4 bases and J by 3 bases, with 13 bases left in between. Here the CDR3 reads CASSIVNADYGYTF. DNA for the CDR3: TGCGCCAGCAGCATCGTTAATGCCGACTATGGCTACACCTTC.

As to this clonotype: A read error may account for a junction end that differs from germline. CDR3 sequence (DNA): TGTGCCAGCAGTTTAGAGCTCAGTCACTCACCCCTCCACTTT. Translation gives CASSLELSHSPLHF. The rearrangement joins TRBV7-2 to TRBJ1-6; D is undetermined. The CDR3 is 14 amino acids. The V gene's germline CDR1 is SGHTA and CDR2 FQGNSA.

V gene TRBV4-3 combines with J gene TRBJ1-5, with 7 bases identical to TRBD1. The length of the CDR3 is 15 residues. The V gene's germline CDR1 is LGHNA and CDR2 YSLEER. V lost 5 bases to trimming and J lost 4 bases; unmatched junction nucleotides: 8. The CDR3 nucleotides are TGCGCCAGCAGCTTGCAGGGGGGTTGGAATCAGCCCCAGCATTTT. This gives the protein CASSLQGGWNQPQHF.

This chain links TRBV12-3 or TRBV12-4 with TRBJ2-2; TRBD1 aligns across 11 bases. The CDR3 spans 16 residues. Losses at the gene ends were 6 bases for V and 4 bases for J; bases not matched to a gene: 7. The CDR3 sequence: CASRQGQGASTGELFF. CDR3 bases: TGTGCCAGCAGACAAGGACAGGGGGCGAGCACCGGGGAGCTGTTTTTT.

At least ten counts were recorded for this clonotype. The rearrangement links TRBV5-6 to TRBJ1-2; 8 bases are shared with TRBD1. Trimming removed 3 bases from V and 6 bases from J; junction bases left unmatched: 7. In germline, CDR1 is SGHDT, CDR2 YYEEEE. The CDR3 extends over 14 amino acids. The DNA for the CDR3 is TGTGCCAGCAGCTGGGACAGGAGAGAGGATGGCTACACCTTC. Protein: CASSWDRREDGYTF.

Many counts were recorded for this clonotype. The chain couples TRBV7-8 to TRBJ1-5; D remains unclear. The CDR3 contains 15 residues. Germline V gene lookup returns CDR1 SGHVS and CDR2 FQNEAQ. Trimming stripped 0 bases from V and 7 bases from J, with 13 bases between. CDR3: CASSLAPQPRQPQHF. CDR3 bases: TGTGCCAGCAGCTTAGCGCCGCAGCCCCGGCAGCCCCAGCATTTT.

V is TRBV20-1 and J is TRBJ1-1; D call uncertain. With 5 bases removed from V and 8 bases from J, the gap between germline ends came to 18 bases. The CDR3 is 13 amino acids. CDR1 is DFQATT and CDR2 is SNEGSKA in the germline V gene (reference sequence). The CDR3 DNA is TGCAGTGCTCCAATTCCTAGCGCGGGCGAAGCTTTCTTT. Protein sequence: CSAPIPSAGEAFF.

Comment on this clonotype: The conserved phenylalanine or tryptophan normally closing the CDR3 is absent here, so this likely arose from a read error. The DNA is omitted, as the CDR3 cannot be located on it reliably, and the CDR3 follows TCRdb's listing. The rearrangement joins TRBV10-3 to TRBJ2-7; the tabulated D call, TRBD1, remains unverified against the DNA. The CDR3 is 14 residues long, counting both termini. The V gene's germline CDR1 is ENHRY and CDR2 SYGVKD. CDR3 sequence: CAISDGPNIKDFGA.

This clonotype has a count of ten or more. This chain joins TRBV6-5 and TRBJ1-6; D perhaps matches TRBD1 (5 bases). Trimming stripped 3 bases from V and 7 bases from J, with 22 bases between. CDR3 length equals 18 residues. Germline V gives CDR1 MNHEY, CDR2 SVGAGI. CDR3 sequence: CASSYGSGRWGVNSPLHF. In DNA, the CDR3 is TGTGCCAGCAGTTATGGATCAGGTAGATGGGGGGTAAATTCACCCCTCCACTTT.

The chain recombines TRBV5-1 with TRBJ2-2; D is perhaps TRBD2 (6 bases). The V gene's germline CDR1 is SGHRS and CDR2 YFSETQ. This CDR3 region has 15 residues. The V end was cut by 4 bases, the J end by 5 bases, with 15 bases between. This chain's CDR3 is CASSPAAGKTGELFF. The CDR3 region has the DNA TGCGCCAGCAGCCCGGCCGCGGGAAAGACCGGGGAGCTGTTTTTT. The variable domain in full, completed from reference TRBV5-1 and TRBJ2-2, reads KAGVTQTPRYLIKTRGQQVTLSCSPISGHRSVSWYQQTPGQGLQFLFEYFSETQRNKGNFPGRFSGRQFSNSRSEMNVSTLELGDSALYLCASSPAAGKTGELFFGEGSRLTVL.

V gene TRBV5-6 combines with J gene TRBJ1-2, with a possible D match to TRBD1 (5 bases). Trimming left V 4 bases short and J 7 bases short, with 14 bases between. Germline CDR1 and CDR2: SGHDT and YYEEEE. The CDR3 is 13 amino acids. The CDR3 here is CASSTPGGVGYTF. The CDR3 DNA is TGTGCCAGCAGCACACCTGGGGGGGTTGGCTACACCTTC.

To note about this clonotype: An end of the junction differs from the germline gene, which may be a read error. This chain connects TRBV2 to TRBJ1-2; TRBD1 aligns across 10 bases. The CDR3 length is 13 residues. Germline CDR1 reads SNHLY; CDR2 reads FYNNEI. CDR3 in DNA: TGCGCCAGCAGCGTCGACAGGGGGCATGGCTACACCTTC. As protein: CASSVDRGHGYTF.

The rearrangement joins TRBV7-2 to TRBJ1-2; D remains unclear. Germline values: CDR1 SGHTA, CDR2 FQGNSA. V shed 2 bases and J shed 8 bases, with 12 bases lying between them. This CDR3 region has 13 residues. The CDR3 here is CASSLLGAEGYTF. In DNA form, the CDR3 reads TGTGCCAGCAGCTTACTGGGAGCGGAAGGCTACACCTTC.

This clonotype was counted ten times or more. This rearrangement joins TRBV25-1 to TRBJ2-5; 8 bases agree with TRBD2. Trimming cost V 5 bases and J 5 bases; bases outside gene matches: 10. The CDR3 has 15 amino acids. Germline values: CDR1 MGHDK, CDR2 SYGVNS. The CDR3 DNA reads as TGTGCCAGCAGTTCACGGACGGGGGGGCTGGAGACCCAGTACTTC. It translates to CASSSRTGGLETQYF.

This clonotype was found once. The V call is TRBV2, the J call TRBJ2-3; D gene unclear. The J call may be faulty, since TRBJ2-7 better matches the DNA end. CDR1 SNHLY and CDR2 FYNNEI come from the germline V gene. The CDR3 is 14 amino acids. In nucleotides, the CDR3 is TGTGCCAGTGATAAGTCCTCATGCACAGAGACGCAGTACTTC. Its protein is CASDKSSCTETQYF.